The source of this T cell receptor (beta chain) is a study of cytomegalovirus exposure and HLA in healthy donors. Data came from immunoSEQ multiplex PCR; TCRdb stores just in-frame clones and leaves some out. The data hold 130,000 to 150,000 clones, with roughly 89% observed a single time. The TCR was taken from a woman between 18 and 30 years old in good health and CMV-seropositive. Source material: PBMCs.

Written as DNA, the CDR3 is TGTGCCAGTAGTATCACGGGCAACGGGGGGCGCCACCAAGAGACCCAGTACTTC. Its protein product is CASSITGNGGRHQETQYF. The chain carries TRBV19 and TRBJ2-5, with D perhaps matching TRBD2 (7 bases). Between the trimmed V and J ends, which lost 3 bases and 0 bases, there was a span of 20 bases. This CDR3 is 18 amino acids long. Germline loops: CDR1 LNHDA, CDR2 SQIVND (reference sequence). The entire variable domain, with the rest obtained from reference TRBV19 and TRBJ2-5, is as follows: DGGITQSPKYLFRKEGQNVTLSCEQNLNHDAMYWYRQDPGQGLRLIYYSQIVNDFQKGDIAEGYSVSREKKESFPLTVTSAQKNPTAFYLCASSITGNGGRHQETQYFGPGTRLLVL.